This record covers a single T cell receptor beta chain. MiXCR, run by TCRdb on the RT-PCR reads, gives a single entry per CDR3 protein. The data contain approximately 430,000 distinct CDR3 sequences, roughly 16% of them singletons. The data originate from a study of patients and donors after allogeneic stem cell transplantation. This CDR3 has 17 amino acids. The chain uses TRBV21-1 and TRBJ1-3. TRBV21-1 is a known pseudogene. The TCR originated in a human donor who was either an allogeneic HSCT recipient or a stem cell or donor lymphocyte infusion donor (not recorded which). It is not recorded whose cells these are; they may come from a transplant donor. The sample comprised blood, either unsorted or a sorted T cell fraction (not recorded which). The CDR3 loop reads CASSKARRVSYGNTIYF. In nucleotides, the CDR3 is TGTGCCAGCAGCAAAGCGCGAAGGGTATCGTATGGAAACACCATATATTTT.